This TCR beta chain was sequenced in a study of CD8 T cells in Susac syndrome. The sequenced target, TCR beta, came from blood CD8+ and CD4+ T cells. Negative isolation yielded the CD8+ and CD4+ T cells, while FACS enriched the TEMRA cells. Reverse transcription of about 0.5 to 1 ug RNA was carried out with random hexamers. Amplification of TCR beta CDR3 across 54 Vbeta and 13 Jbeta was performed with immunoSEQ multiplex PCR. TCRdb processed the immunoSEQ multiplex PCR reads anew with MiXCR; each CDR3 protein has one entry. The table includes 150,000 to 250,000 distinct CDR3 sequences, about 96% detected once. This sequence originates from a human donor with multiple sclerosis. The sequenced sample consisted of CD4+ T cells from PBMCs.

The CDR3 bases are TGCGCCAGCAGCCCACGGGGACGGATGGGCACTGAAGCTTTCTTT. This sequence encodes CASSPRGRMGTEAFF. The chain combines TRBV4-1 with TRBJ1-1; tentatively, D is TRBD1 (5 bases). The CDR3 spans 15 residues. From germline, CDR1 is MGHRA and CDR2 YSYEKL. Trimming left V 4 bases short and J 4 bases short, with 16 bases between.